This T cell receptor (beta chain) emerged from a study of long-term antiretroviral therapy in people with HIV. Study-wide results and limits: Clones showing expansion before ART dominated the repertoire at all time points.

J lost 5 bases, V lost 1 base, and 1 base had no gene match. The germline V gene has CDR1 LNHDA and CDR2 SQIVND (reference sequence). This CDR3 is built from 13 residues. Version v3.0 of the immunoSEQ assay ran at survey level. The study targeted about 40,000-55,000 T-cell genomes per sample in sequencing. The protocol was immunoSEQ multiplex PCR, while the TCRdb copy is restricted to in-frame clones and leaves out a portion. The repertoire holds some 30,000 clones, with roughly 87% as singletons. About this clone itself: The target antigen is unknown.

For each donor, at least one pre-ART and at least two post-ART PBMC samples were available. This clonotype was sampled from a man aged 50-59 years with HIV. The material was unsorted PBMCs, obtained 2 years after starting antiretroviral therapy. The V gene is TRBV19, the J gene TRBJ2-5; 7 bases map to TRBD2. The DNA of the CDR3 is TGTGCCAGTAGTATAGTGGGGGGGGAGACCCAGTACTTC. Amino acid sequence: CASSIVGGETQYF.